The 25 T cell receptor beta chains below were found in one sample sequenced in a study of cytomegalovirus exposure and HLA in healthy donors. Researchers ran the PCR with 60 Vbeta and 13 Jbeta primers. The method was immunoSEQ multiplex PCR; TCRdb's version includes in-frame clones alone and lacks a portion of them. The data hold more than 100,000 clones, with about 77% observed a single time. Sequencing used PBMCs. Receptors originate from a woman between 35 and 50 years old in good health and CMV-seronegative.

CDR3 nucleotide sequence: TGTGCCAGCAGCTTAGGGGTAGGGGGCGTTGGCTATGGCTACACCTTC. This sequence encodes CASSLGVGGVGYGYTF. The chain couples TRBV7-8 to TRBJ1-2, with 7 positions matching TRBD1. CDR1 SGHVS and CDR2 FQNEAQ come from the germline V gene. This CDR3 has 16 amino acids. V gave up 1 base and J gave up 4 bases; unmatched junction bases: 9.

The chain uses TRBV28 and TRBJ1-4, with 9 bases identical to TRBD1. The junction had 4 bases not matched to a gene; V was cut back by 3 bases and J by 8 bases. Germline V gene sequence: CDR1 MDHEN, CDR2 SYDVKM. The CDR3 is made up of 14 amino acids. The CDR3 region has the DNA TGTGCCAGCAGTTTCAGACAGGGGGAAGAAAAACTGTTTTTT. Translated: CASSFRQGEEKLFF.

The chain joins TRBV6-5 to TRBJ2-5; possible D gene TRBD1, 5 bases. The CDR3 sequence is 14 residues long. V lost 2 bases and J 0 bases, leaving 7 bases between the germline ends. Germline V CDR1 and CDR2: MNHEY, SVGAGI. The CDR3 DNA follows: TGTGCCAGCAGTTACCGACAGAACCAAGAGACCCAGTACTTC. Encoded protein: CASSYRQNQETQYF.

The chain links TRBV7-9 to TRBJ2-7; 9 bases map to TRBD2. Germline loops: CDR1 SEHNR, CDR2 FQNEAQ (reference sequence). The CDR3 length is 15 residues. V shed 6 bases, J shed 0 bases, and the junction held 6 bases outside the gene matches. CDR3 nucleotide sequence: TGTGCCAGCAGTCTTAGCGGGGGAAGCTCCTACGAGCAGTACTTC. Translating gives CASSLSGGSSYEQYF. Full variable domain (outside the CDR3, taken from reference TRBV7-9 and TRBJ2-7): DTGVSQNPRHKITKRGQNVTFRCDPISEHNRLYWYRQTLGQGPEFLTYFQNEAQLEKSRLLSDRFSAERPKGSFSTLEIQRTEQGDSAMYLCASSLSGGSSYEQYFGPGTRLTVT.

This clone was detected only once. The rearrangement uses TRBV10-3 and TRBJ2-1; 7 nucleotides align to TRBD2. This CDR3 comprises 11 residues. Trimming at V came to 10 bases and at J to 8 bases, leaving 5 bases not matched to a gene. The germline V gene encodes CDR1 ENHRY and CDR2 SYGVKD. The CDR3 protein is CATQRGDEQFF. The DNA of the CDR3 is TGTGCCACACAGCGGGGCGATGAGCAGTTCTTC.

V gene TRBV6-5 combines with J gene TRBJ2-1; tentatively, D is TRBD1 (5 bases). The length of the CDR3 is 15 residues. The germline V gene has CDR1 MNHEY and CDR2 SVGAGI. Trimming removed 6 bases from V and 2 bases from J, with 14 bases in between. The CDR3 region has the DNA TGTGCCAGCAGCCCTTTTCAGGGCACCTACAATGAGCAGTTCTTC. This translates into CASSPFQGTYNEQFF.

The genes are TRBV7-8 and TRBJ1-2, with TRBD1 identical over 9 bases. The CDR3 consists of 18 residues. Germline values: CDR1 SGHVS, CDR2 FQNEAQ. Losses at the gene ends were 0 bases for V and 0 bases for J; bases not matched to a gene: 8. The CDR3 is CASSLAADRGPSNYGYTF. The CDR3 coding sequence is TGTGCCAGCAGCTTAGCCGCGGACAGGGGCCCTTCTAACTATGGCTACACCTTC.

In DNA, the CDR3 is TGTGCCAGCAGGTCCGGGACTAGCATATACGAGCAGTACTTC. Translation gives CASRSGTSIYEQYF. V usage is TRBV27 and J usage is TRBJ2-5; TRBD2 matches 9 bases. TRBJ2-7 explains the end of the DNA better; the J call may be wrong. CDR1 and CDR2 (germline): MNHEY, SMNVEV (reference sequence). The CDR3 totals 14 residues.

CDR3: CASNSESYEKLFF. CDR3 bases: TGTGCCAGCAACTCCGAATCCTATGAAAAACTGTTTTTT. This chain links TRBV7-2 with TRBJ1-4; D not certain. Trimming cost V 7 bases and J 6 bases, with 12 bases left between them. The germline CDR1 and CDR2 sequences are SGHTA and FQGNSA. The length of the CDR3 is 13 residues.

The V gene is TRBV28, the J gene TRBJ2-5, with 13 bases matching TRBD2. V shed 8 bases and J 0 bases; nucleotides not matched to a gene: 12. The CDR3 loop spans 18 amino acids. CDR1 MDHEN and CDR2 SYDVKM come from the germline V gene. Written as DNA, the CDR3 is TGTGCCAGCCGGCCCGGACTAGCGGGGGCTACGTACCAAGAGACCCAGTACTTC. It is translated as CASRPGLAGATYQETQYF.

This clone was seen a few times. CDR3 bases: TGTGCCAGCTGGGGCAGCCCAACTAATGAAAAACTGTTTTTT. This codes for CASWGSPTNEKLFF. The rearrangement links TRBV19 to TRBJ1-4; tentatively, D is TRBD1 (5 bases). V dropped 9 bases and J dropped 0 bases, with 11 bases sitting between them. Germline V gene data show CDR1 as LNHDA and CDR2 as SQIVND (reference sequence). This CDR3 is 14 amino acids long. The full variable domain, with the rest looked up from reference TRBV19 and TRBJ1-4, is DGGITQSPKYLFRKEGQNVTLSCEQNLNHDAMYWYRQDPGQGLRLIYYSQIVNDFQKGDIAEGYSVSREKKESFPLTVTSAQKNPTAFYLCASWGSPTNEKLFFGSGTQLSVL.

The chain couples TRBV4-1 to TRBJ2-5; 9 bases map to TRBD2. CDR3 length: 14 amino acids. From germline, CDR1 is MGHRA and CDR2 YSYEKL. Trimming removed 3 bases from V and 5 bases from J; junction bases left unmatched: 4. As DNA, the CDR3 is TGCGCCAGCAGCCAGGGGACTAGCTATGAGACCCAGTACTTC. Encoded protein: CASSQGTSYETQYF.

V gene TRBV7-9 combines with J gene TRBJ2-1, with D possibly being TRBD2 (5 bases). From germline, CDR1 is SEHNR and CDR2 FQNEAQ (reference sequence). Trimming removed 4 bases at V and 4 bases at J, with 14 bases between. The CDR3 covers 15 residues. The CDR3 nucleotides read TGTGCCAGCAGCTCCCACGGCGCGGGTTACAATGAGCAGTTCTTC. Its protein product is CASSSHGAGYNEQFF.

This chain links TRBV4-1 with TRBJ1-1; 8 nucleotides match TRBD1. J gave up 6 bases and V 5 bases, and 8 bases lay outside the gene matches. In germline, CDR1 is MGHRA, CDR2 YSYEKL. The CDR3 loop spans 14 amino acids. The CDR3 DNA sequence: TGCGCCAGCAGCTCAAATCAGGGGGCATCTGAAGCTTTCTTT. This translates into CASSSNQGASEAFF.

This rearrangement joins TRBV30 to TRBJ1-2; the D gene is possibly TRBD1 (6 bases). The CDR3 loop spans 11 amino acids. Germline V CDR1 and CDR2: GTSNPN, SVGIG (reference sequence). Trimming took 4 bases from V and 8 from J, leaving 11 bases between them. The CDR3 DNA reads as TGTGCCTGGACAGGGGTTCGCGGCTACACCTTC. It translates to CAWTGVRGYTF. Full variable domain (missing parts from reference TRBV30 and TRBJ1-2): SQTIHQWPATLVQPVGSPLSLECTVEGTSNPNLYWYRQAAGRGLQLLFYSVGIGQISSEVPQNLSASRPQDRQFILSSKKLLLSDSGFYLCAWTGVRGYTFGSGTRLTVV.

The rearrangement links TRBV18 to TRBJ1-1; possibly TRBD1 for D (6 bases). The CDR3 is 14 residues long. Trimming stripped 3 bases from V and 1 base from J, with 9 bases between. The V gene's germline CDR1 is KGHSH and CDR2 LQKENI. The CDR3: CASSPRGGNTEAFF. The CDR3 bases are TGTGCCAGCTCACCCAGGGGTGGGAACACTGAAGCTTTCTTT.

The V call is TRBV18, the J call TRBJ2-3; 10 positions agree with TRBD1. The J segment lost 1 base and the V segment lost 1 base, leaving 5 bases of the junction unmatched. CDR1 is KGHSH and CDR2 is LQKENI in the germline V gene. The length of the CDR3 is 17 residues. CDR3: CASSPRVGTGGTDTQYF. Written as DNA, the CDR3 is TGTGCCAGCTCACCACGCGTCGGGACAGGGGGCACAGATACGCAGTATTTT.

The CDR3, as DNA: TGTGCCAGCAGCATCAGGGTGGGAGGGGAGACCCAGTACTTC. Translating it yields CASSIRVGGETQYF. The V gene is TRBV5-4, the J gene TRBJ2-5; 7 bases match TRBD2. The germline gives CDR1 SGHNT, CDR2 YYREEE (reference sequence). After removal of 4 bases from V and 5 bases from J, the junction contained 8 bases not matched to a gene. The CDR3 is 14 amino acids.

The table lists this clone with a count of one. The chain uses TRBV28 and TRBJ2-7; 7 bases align to TRBD1. After removal of 3 bases from V and 7 bases from J, the junction contained 9 bases not matched to a gene. The CDR3 runs 14 residues. The germline CDR1 and CDR2 sequences are MDHEN and SYDVKM. CDR3 nucleotide sequence: TGTGCCAGCAGTTTCCCACAGGGGCCACTAGAGCAGTACTTC. Its translation: CASSFPQGPLEQYF. Using reference TRBV28 and TRBJ2-7 for the parts outside the CDR3, the full variable domain is DVKVTQSSRYLVKRTGEKVFLECVQDMDHENMFWYRQDPGLGLRLIYFSYDVKMKEKGDIPEGYSVSREKKERFSLILESASTNQTSMYLCASSFPQGPLEQYFGPGTRLTVT.

This chain connects TRBV4-2 to TRBJ2-3, with 12 bases lining up with TRBD2. This CDR3 region has 18 residues. The ends lost 1 base at V and 2 bases at J; junction bases unmatched: 7. The germline gives CDR1 LGHNA, CDR2 YNFKEQ. CDR3: CASSQVGGLAGLTDTQYF. Here the CDR3 DNA reads TGTGCCAGCAGCCAAGTGGGTGGACTAGCGGGACTCACAGATACGCAGTATTTT.

The V call is TRBV29-1, the J call TRBJ1-2; unclear D gene. The CDR3 contains 10 residues. The V gene lost 4 bases and the J gene lost 7 bases, with 7 bases spanning the gap. Germline CDR1 and CDR2: SQVTM and ANQGSEA. DNA of the CDR3: TGCAGCGTTGCCGCAGGTGGCTACACCTTC. The encoded protein is CSVAAGGYTF.

The chain joins TRBV6-1 to TRBJ1-1; D possibly corresponds to TRBD1 (6 bases). This CDR3 has 13 residues. Deletions cut 11 bases from V and 0 bases from J, with 13 bases between. Germline values: CDR1 MNHNS, CDR2 SASEGT. Written as DNA, the CDR3 is TGTGCCGGTATCGACAGGTTGAACACTGAAGCTTTCTTT. Translation: CAGIDRLNTEAFF.

This clone has more than one count but fewer than ten. J is TRBJ2-7 and V is TRBV6-5, with 7 bases lining up with TRBD2. This CDR3 spans 15 amino acids. V was pared by 1 base and J by 2 bases, with 5 bases of the junction left unmatched. Germline CDR1 and CDR2: MNHEY and SVGAGI. The CDR3 nucleotides read TGTGCCAGCAGTTACTTGGGGGGGGAGCCCTACGAGCAGTACTTC. Translation gives CASSYLGGEPYEQYF.

CDR3 sequence (DNA): TGTGCCAGCCAAAAAAACAGGCCTCCCTATGGCTACACCTTC. Amino acids: CASQKNRPPYGYTF. The V call is TRBV2, the J call TRBJ1-2; tentative D call: TRBD1 (5 bases). There are 14 residues in the CDR3. V dropped 8 bases and J dropped 4 bases, with 17 bases sitting between them. Germline V lookup: CDR1 SNHLY, CDR2 FYNNEI.

The chain links TRBV5-1 to TRBJ2-3; the match to TRBD1 covers 10 bases. After removal of 0 bases from V and 1 base from J, the junction contained 2 bases not matched to a gene. Germline CDR1 and CDR2: SGHRS and YFSETQ. The CDR3 loop spans 16 amino acids. CDR3 region: CASSLGDRGRTDTQYF. CDR3 in DNA: TGCGCCAGCAGCTTGGGGGACAGGGGCCGCACAGATACGCAGTATTTT.